The clone carrying this TCR beta chain has a count of ten or more. The time point is: newly diagnosed GD, antithyroid drugs for less than 3 months. RNA extracted from PBMCs served as the sequencing template. The V and J ends lost 4 bases and 4 bases, in that order; junction bases with no gene match: 9. CDR3 length: 17 residues. Looked up from germline, CDR1 is SGHKS and CDR2 is YYEKEE (reference sequence). This entry belongs to a study of regulatory T cells in long-lasting Graves disease. Combining iRepertoire HTBI primers with Arm-PCR of CDR3 regions, the authors built TCR beta libraries. TCRdb reanalysed the multiplex PCR reads using MiXCR and keeps one entry per CDR3 protein. The table includes 500,000 or so distinct CDR3 sequences, about 15% detected once. The same sample was also studied in work on T cells in Graves' hyperthyroidism and ophthalmopathy. That work contributes: Blood also contained most expanded thyroid clonotypes above 0.001.

This chain joins TRBV5-5 and TRBJ2-5; TRBD2 aligns across 14 bases. This clonotype was obtained from a woman in her fifties or sixties with Graves disease. The source material was peripheral blood mononuclear cells (PBMCs), sampled at new diagnosis, from a patient treated with antithyroid drugs. The CDR3 nucleotides are TGTGCCAGCAGCCTACACAGACTAGCGGGAGGGTTAGAGACCCAGTACTTC. Its translation: CASSLHRLAGGLETQYF. The full variable domain, its missing parts supplied by reference TRBV5-5 and TRBJ2-5, is DAGVTQSPTHLIKTRGQQVTLRCSPISGHKSVSWYQQVLGQGPQFIFQYYEKEERGRGNFPDRFSARQFPNYSSELNVNALLLGDSALYLCASSLHRLAGGLETQYFGPGTRLLVL.